This TCR beta chain was obtained from a study of T cell changes during pregnancy in multiple sclerosis. The V gene's germline CDR1 is SQVTM and CDR2 ANQGSEA. This CDR3 is built from 15 residues. V was pared by 4 bases and J by 9 bases, with 17 bases of the junction left unmatched. Assay used: immunoSEQ multiplex PCR; TCRdb lists only in-frame clones, some missing. The sample has over 45,000 clones, approximately 90% seen once; the top ten hold approximately 0.6%. The sample in question was CD4+ T cells from peripheral blood mononuclear cells, obtained in the first trimester of pregnancy. The rearrangement links TRBV29-1 to TRBJ2-7; TRBD1 agrees at 8 bases. The clonotype comes from a female donor with multiple sclerosis, enrolled in a pregnancy study. The CDR3 DNA sequence: TGCAGCGTTGCCCAGGCCGCAGGGGGCAAGTTTGGGCAGTACTTC. Translating gives CSVAQAAGGKFGQYF.